The present entry profiles one T cell receptor beta chain with its context. The antigen remains unidentified. This sample is drawn from a study of resident and recirculating memory T cells in vitiligo. In the study overall: Samples were epidermis from two lesional and two nonlesional sites, plus PBMCs. Overall study findings and caveats: Sequences differed between biopsy sites and patients, suggesting private specificity. No unique dominant TCR clone was found in vitiligo lesions.

The assay was immunoSEQ multiplex PCR, and TCRdb's table has in-frame clones only and misses some. This table holds about 76,000 clones, approximately 90% found once. No change in lesions over the prior 6 months defined stable disease. The CDR3 runs 14 residues. Trimming took off 0 bases at V and 0 bases at J, with 6 bases between the two ends. Germline CDR1 is SNHLY and CDR2 is FYNNEI. Sequenced: blood. This clonotype originated in a male donor with vitiligo. The chain employs TRBV2 and TRBJ2-7, with TRBD2 as a possible D gene (6 bases). CDR3 DNA: TGTGCCAGCAGTGAAGCGGGGGGCTCCTACGAGCAGTACTTC. Amino acids: CASSEAGGSYEQYF.